This T cell receptor (beta chain) was profiled in a study of T cell repertoires in cytomegalovirus infection (dated by TCRdb to between 2018 and 2021). Notes on the research overall: Peptide stimulations targeted recently identified HLA-C-restricted CMV epitopes, whose presentation resists viral immunomodulation, together with well-studied HLA-B-restricted epitopes. The HLA type of each donor mattered for the analysis, because public TCR beta signatures pointed to carriage of CMV infection along with the matching HLA type.

Of note for this clonotype: Its antigen is still unknown. One base away there is no much larger clone; base qualities are not given.

The sample's treatment or condition label, decoded: in vitro stimulation with specific CMV peptide epitopes to enrich CMV-specific T cells. The CDR3, cysteine through phenylalanine, is 14 amino acids long. Here the CDR3 DNA is all that survives: 42 bases in frame from base 1. The germline ends are 9 bases apart after V is trimmed by 2 bases and J by 1 base. From the germline V gene (reference sequence), CDR1 is MNHEY and CDR2 is SMNVEV. What the work shows at the level of the full study, not this receptor alone: Carriers of CMV infection plus the relevant HLA type were discriminated by the cumulative frequency of public TCR beta family members in the study cohort and in an independent roughly 400-donor cohort. The ex vivo response was dominated by HLA-C-restricted CMV-specific TCR beta clonotypes, which also provided the single most frequent clonotype in two of eight donors.

TCRdb records Illumina HiSeq 1500 as the sequencer. In-frame beta chains were kept once TCRdb had trimmed the public reads at Q25 with fastp and called clones with MiXCR. One record per CDR3 amino acid sequence lists the most common genes and DNA. This sample lists around 710,000 distinct CDR3 sequences; roughly 28% were detected once. Clones ranked in the top ten supply around 13% of the sample. The V and J segments used are TRBV27 and TRBJ2-7; TRBD2 is possibly the D segment (6 matching bases). The specimen was cultured CD8+ T cells from PBMCs, collected from culture after CMV antigen stimulation. The clonotype was recovered from a human donor in good health (CMV status not recorded). Some clones in this sample may be carry-over from other donors' samples. The DNA sequence follows: TGTGCCAGCAGTTTAGGAGGGAATTCCTACGAGCAGTACTTC. Protein translation: CASSLGGNSYEQYF.